The 28 T cell receptor beta chains below all came from one sample that was sequenced in a study of T cell changes during pregnancy in multiple sclerosis. Sequencing used immunoSEQ multiplex PCR; TCRdb keeps in-frame clones, though not all of them. The repertoire holds some 110,000 clones, with 85% to 95% as singletons. Sequencing was performed on peripheral blood, taken after pregnancy. The origin of the receptors is a female donor with multiple sclerosis, enrolled in a pregnancy study.

The chain recombines TRBV4-1 with TRBJ2-2, with a tentative D call TRBD2 (7 bases). V lost 4 bases and J lost 1, with 16 bases in between. Germline CDR1 is MGHRA and CDR2 is YSYEKL. The CDR3 is 17 residues long. CDR3 coding DNA: TGCGCCAGCAGCCCCTGGGGGGCGGGGGTGAACACCGGGGAGCTGTTTTTT. It is translated as CASSPWGAGVNTGELFF.

About this clone itself: A read error may account for a junction end that differs from germline. This chain uses TRBV7-2 with TRBJ1-4, with 8 nucleotides matching TRBD1. The CDR3 extends over 12 amino acids. Germline CDR1 SGHTA, CDR2 FQGNSA. The CDR3, as DNA: TGTGCCAGCAGCTTAGCGTTGGGACAGGTTATTTTT. It translates to CASSLALGQVIF.

V usage is TRBV5-8 and J usage is TRBJ1-2; D gene unclear. CDR1 and CDR2 from the germline V gene are SGHTS and YDEGEE. The CDR3 covers 13 residues. The ends were cut back, 0 bases at V and 2 bases at J, with 5 bases in the middle. The CDR3 bases are TGTGCCAGCAGCTTGGGGAGAAACTATGGCTACACCTTC. Protein product: CASSLGRNYGYTF.

The chain has TRBV18 and TRBJ2-1; 8 bases map to TRBD2. The germline V gene has CDR1 KGHSH and CDR2 LQKENI. There are 14 residues in the CDR3. The V gene end was trimmed by 4 bases and the J gene end by 2 bases; junction bases not matched to a gene: 1. The CDR3 spells CASSLSGAYNEQFF. Written as DNA, the CDR3 is TGTGCCAGCTCACTTAGCGGGGCCTACAATGAGCAGTTCTTC.

The CDR3: CASSPSHGDYGYTF. CDR3 nucleotides: TGTGCCAGCAGCCCATCACACGGGGACTATGGCTACACCTTC. The rearrangement links TRBV6-1 to TRBJ1-2; no definite D call. Germline V CDR1 and CDR2: MNHNS, SASEGT. Trimming left V 6 bases short and J 3 bases short, with 14 bases between. This CDR3 has 14 residues.

J is TRBJ1-5 and V is TRBV6-1; a weak D match, TRBD1 (5 bases). The length of the CDR3 is 17 residues. Trimming took off 1 base at V and 6 bases at J, with 19 bases between the two ends. CDR1 and CDR2 (germline): MNHNS, SASEGT. The CDR3 protein is CASSEEVWQGSPQPQHF. DNA for the CDR3: TGTGCCAGCAGTGAAGAAGTATGGCAGGGCTCCCCTCAGCCCCAGCATTTT.

The genes are TRBV5-1 and TRBJ1-1; the match to TRBD1 covers 8 bases. The CDR3 runs to 14 residues. CDR1 and CDR2 (germline): SGHRS, YFSETQ. V dropped 5 bases and J dropped 6; count of bases not matched to a gene: 9. The CDR3 bases are TGCGCCAGCAGTCCAGGGGGCGCGAGGGCTGAAGCTTTCTTT. As protein: CASSPGGARAEAFF.

The rearrangement joins TRBV6-1 to TRBJ2-2; 7 bases match TRBD2. The trim removed 2 bases at V and 9 bases at J, leaving 6 bases unmatched. Germline CDR1 and CDR2: MNHNS and SASEGT. The CDR3 totals 14 residues. As DNA, the CDR3 is TGTGCCAGCAGTGAACTGCTGGGAGGGAGGGAGCTGTTTTTT. As protein: CASSELLGGRELFF.

The chain joins TRBV7-2 to TRBJ2-1; D perhaps matches TRBD2 (5 bases). Per the germline V gene, CDR1 is SGHTA and CDR2 is FQGNSA. There are 13 residues in the CDR3. V gave up 4 bases and J gave up 6 bases, with 10 bases separating them. The CDR3 DNA is TGTGCCAGCAGCTCCCGTGGACTCAATGAGCAGTTCTTC. This translates into CASSSRGLNEQFF.

The chain carries TRBV6-5 and TRBJ1-2, with D maybe TRBD1 (5 bases). Trimming removed 6 bases from V and 4 bases from J, with 15 bases in between. CDR1 is MNHEY, CDR2 SVGAGI, per germline. The length of the CDR3 is 14 residues. CDR3 bases: TGTGCCAGCAGGTCTGTAGGGGAGGGCTATGGCTACACCTTC. Amino acids: CASRSVGEGYGYTF.

The gene calls are TRBV5-6 and TRBJ2-1; a possible D gene is TRBD1 (6 bases). The CDR3 covers 15 residues. Trimming cost V 0 bases and J 4 bases, with 11 bases left between them. CDR1 SGHDT and CDR2 YYEEEE come from the germline V gene. CDR3 nucleotide sequence: TGTGCCAGCAGCTTGGGAGGGGGTCAATACAATGAGCAGTTCTTC. Translated: CASSLGGGQYNEQFF.

The chain carries TRBV27 and TRBJ1-6; maybe TRBD1 (5 bases). The CDR3 sequence is 16 residues long. With 3 bases removed from V and 2 bases from J, the gap between germline ends came to 11 bases. Germline values: CDR1 MNHEY, CDR2 SMNVEV (reference sequence). The CDR3 sequence: CASSLRDRTYNSPLHF. CDR3 DNA sequence: TGTGCCAGCAGTTTGCGGGACCGTACCTATAATTCACCCCTCCACTTT.

The genes are TRBV5-4 and TRBJ2-5; TRBD2 agrees at 7 bases. The CDR3 has 13 residues. V shed 3 bases, J shed 5 bases, and the junction held 4 bases outside the gene matches. In germline, CDR1 is SGHNT, CDR2 YYREEE (reference sequence). The CDR3 spells CASSSQAGETQYF. The CDR3 bases are TGTGCCAGCAGCTCCCAAGCGGGGGAGACCCAGTACTTC.

This chain connects TRBV27 to TRBJ2-7; D remains ambiguous. CDR1 and CDR2 from the germline V gene are MNHEY and SMNVEV (reference sequence). This CDR3 comprises 12 residues. V was shortened by 3 bases and J by 3 bases, with 6 bases between the two germline ends. CDR3 loop: CASSFSGYEQYF. In DNA, the CDR3 is TGTGCCAGCAGTTTTTCCGGCTACGAGCAGTACTTC.

This sequence joins TRBV30 and TRBJ1-4; D not resolved. Trimming removed 0 bases at V and 10 bases at J, with 9 bases between. Looked up from germline, CDR1 is GTSNPN and CDR2 is SVGIG (reference sequence). The CDR3 runs 12 residues. Here the CDR3 reads CAWSVVPGKLFF. For the CDR3, the DNA is TGTGCCTGGAGTGTAGTACCCGGAAAACTGTTTTTT.

The chain joins TRBV9 to TRBJ2-3, with D possibly TRBD1 on 5 matching bases. The germline CDR1 and CDR2 sequences are SGDLS and YYNGEE. CDR3 length: 14 residues. The V and J ends lost 4 bases and 2 bases respectively, with 11 bases between them. The CDR3 loop is CASSPQGSTDTQYF. The CDR3 DNA sequence: TGTGCCAGCAGCCCTCAGGGATCCACAGATACGCAGTATTTT.

The chain employs TRBV18 and TRBJ2-1; 7 bases map to TRBD1. V shed 2 bases and J 4 bases; nucleotides not matched to a gene: 5. Germline V gene data show CDR1 as KGHSH and CDR2 as LQKENI. This CDR3 has 15 amino acids. CDR3 bases: TGTGCCAGCTCACCATCGGGACAGATATACAATGAGCAGTTCTTC. Protein: CASSPSGQIYNEQFF.

The J gene is TRBJ2-5, the V gene TRBV18; 11 positions match TRBD2. The CDR3 is 16 amino acids. Germline V CDR1 and CDR2: KGHSH, LQKENI. The junction had 6 bases not matched to a gene; V was cut back by 2 bases and J by 4 bases. The CDR3 nucleotides read TGTGCCAGCTCACCAAGCCTAGCGGGAGGAATAGAGACCCAGTACTTC. Its protein product is CASSPSLAGGIETQYF.

The genes are TRBV19 and TRBJ1-1, with a tentative D call TRBD1 (6 bases). The CDR3 spans 15 residues. V lost 4 bases and J lost 0, with 12 bases in between. Germline V lookup: CDR1 LNHDA, CDR2 SQIVND (reference sequence). For the CDR3, the DNA is TGTGCCAGTAGTACACAGGGCAGCATGAACACTGAAGCTTTCTTT. It yields the protein CASSTQGSMNTEAFF. Full variable domain (missing parts from reference TRBV19 and TRBJ1-1): DGGITQSPKYLFRKEGQNVTLSCEQNLNHDAMYWYRQDPGQGLRLIYYSQIVNDFQKGDIAEGYSVSREKKESFPLTVTSAQKNPTAFYLCASSTQGSMNTEAFFGQGTRLTVV.

This chain connects TRBV29-1 to TRBJ1-1, with D possibly matching TRBD1 (6 bases). CDR1 SQVTM and CDR2 ANQGSEA come from the germline V gene. Trimming removed 0 bases at V and 4 bases at J, with 27 bases between. The CDR3 sequence is 19 residues long. The CDR3 loop is CSVEEIPGTSGRGGTEAFF. In DNA, the CDR3 is TGCAGCGTTGAAGAAATCCCCGGGACATCTGGGCGCGGGGGCACTGAAGCTTTCTTT. The full variable domain, completed using reference TRBV29-1 and TRBJ1-1, is SAVISQKPSRDICQRGTSLTIQCQVDSQVTMMFWYRQQPGQSLTLIATANQGSEATYESGFVIDKFPISRPNLTFSTLTVSNMSPEDSSIYLCSVEEIPGTSGRGGTEAFFGQGTRLTVV.

This chain uses TRBV6-5 with TRBJ2-5; TRBD1 might be the D (5 bases). The V gene's germline CDR1 is MNHEY and CDR2 SVGAGI. There are 14 residues in the CDR3. V gave up 0 bases and J gave up 5 bases, with 10 bases separating them. The CDR3 is CASSYSPGYETQYF. For the CDR3, the DNA is TGTGCCAGCAGTTACTCCCCAGGGTACGAGACCCAGTACTTC.

CDR3 nucleotide sequence: TGCGCCAGCAGCTCACTCGGGGGGGAAGTGAGTGAGCAGTTCTTC. Its translation: CASSSLGGEVSEQFF. This chain connects TRBV5-1 to TRBJ2-1, with 8 positions matching TRBD2. CDR3 size: 15 residues. V shed 3 bases and J 9 bases; nucleotides not matched to a gene: 11. The germline gives CDR1 SGHRS, CDR2 YFSETQ.

V gene TRBV7-7 combines with J gene TRBJ2-1; 7 positions agree with TRBD2. The germline CDR1 and CDR2 sequences are SSHAT and FNYEAQ (reference sequence). CDR3 length equals 15 residues. The trim removed 2 bases at V and 3 bases at J, leaving 4 bases unmatched. The CDR3 DNA reads as TGTGCCAGCAGCTTACGGCTAGCGGTCTACAATGAGCAGTTCTTC. Translated, it gives CASSLRLAVYNEQFF. Full variable domain (outside the CDR3, taken from reference TRBV7-7 and TRBJ2-1): GAGVSQSPRYKVTKRGQDVTLRCDPISSHATLYWYQQALGQGPEFLTYFNYEAQPDKSGLPSDRFSAERPEGSISTLTIQRTEQRDSAMYRCASSLRLAVYNEQFFGPGTRLTVL.

The chain uses TRBV28 and TRBJ2-5; D unclear. Trimming stripped 3 bases from V and 0 bases from J, with 5 bases between. This CDR3 region has 13 residues. CDR1 is MDHEN and CDR2 is SYDVKM in the germline V gene. Here the CDR3 DNA reads TGTGCCAGCAGTTTCCGGGACCAAGAGACCCAGTACTTC. As protein: CASSFRDQETQYF.

J is TRBJ2-7 and V is TRBV5-1; tentative D call: TRBD1 (5 bases). Germline values: CDR1 SGHRS, CDR2 YFSETQ. Between the trimmed V and J ends, which lost 1 base and 7 bases, there was a span of 18 bases. The CDR3 has 15 amino acids. CDR3 nucleotide sequence: TGCGCCAGCAGCTTGATCGCAGGCACCACAGGAGAGCAGTACTTC. The encoded protein is CASSLIAGTTGEQYF.

V gene TRBV16 combines with J gene TRBJ1-4; no reliable D call. V dropped 4 bases and J dropped 0 bases, with 6 bases sitting between them. Germline V CDR1 and CDR2: KGHSY, FQNENV. CDR3 length: 14 residues. The CDR3 protein is CASSPGATNEKLFF. The CDR3 DNA reads TGTGCCAGCAGCCCCGGAGCAACTAATGAAAAACTGTTTTTT. The whole variable domain, remainder taken from reference TRBV16 and TRBJ1-4, is GEEVAQTPKHLVRGEGQKAKLYCAPIKGHSYVFWYQQVLKNEFKFLISFQNENVFDETGMPKERFSAKCLPNSPCSLEIQATKLEDSAVYFCASSPGATNEKLFFGSGTQLSVL.

The CDR3 DNA is TGTGCCAGCAGCCTCGACAGGGGTAGGTCTGAAGCTTTCTTT. This translates into CASSLDRGRSEAFF. The genes are TRBV2 and TRBJ1-1, with 8 positions matching TRBD1. This CDR3 is 14 amino acids long. Germline values: CDR1 SNHLY, CDR2 FYNNEI. Losses at the gene ends were 6 bases for V and 6 bases for J; bases not matched to a gene: 9.

The gene calls are TRBV5-1 and TRBJ2-7; 7 bases match TRBD2. Germline V lookup: CDR1 SGHRS, CDR2 YFSETQ. The CDR3 covers 14 residues. The junction had 5 bases not matched to a gene; V was cut back by 2 bases and J by 3 bases. CDR3 DNA sequence: TGCGCCAGCAGCTTAGGGGACTATCTCTACGAGCAGTACTTC. It specifies CASSLGDYLYEQYF. Based on the CDR3 plus reference TRBV5-1 and TRBJ2-7, the full variable domain is KAGVTQTPRYLIKTRGQQVTLSCSPISGHRSVSWYQQTPGQGLQFLFEYFSETQRNKGNFPGRFSGRQFSNSRSEMNVSTLELGDSALYLCASSLGDYLYEQYFGPGTRLTVT.